These 9 T cell receptor beta chains share one sample of origin, sequenced in a study of cytomegalovirus exposure and HLA in healthy donors. PCR involved 60 Vbeta and 13 Jbeta primers. This table comes from immunoSEQ multiplex PCR, and its TCRdb copy is limited to in-frame clones, with some not included. The sample lists 180,000 or so clones, 75% to 85% occurring once. Specimen: PBMCs. The source of these receptors is a young man in good health and CMV-seronegative.

The gene calls are TRBV2 and TRBJ2-7, with a possible D match to TRBD1 (6 bases). The V end was cut by 6 bases, the J end by 8 bases, with 14 bases between. Germline-derived CDR1 and CDR2 are SNHLY and FYNNEI. The CDR3 runs to 12 residues. This CDR3 is CASSLQGRQQYF. The CDR3, as DNA: TGTGCCAGCAGCCTACAGGGAAGGCAGCAGTACTTC.

The rearrangement links TRBV5-1 to TRBJ1-6; D gene uncertain. This CDR3 region has 16 residues. Germline CDR1 SGHRS, CDR2 YFSETQ. V lost 4 bases to trimming and J lost 8 bases, with 19 bases between them. The CDR3 DNA is TGCGCCAGCAGCCCGGGGTGGCGGGTCCCCGATTCACCCCTCCACTTT. Its translation is CASSPGWRVPDSPLHF.

The rearrangement links TRBV7-2 to TRBJ2-1, with 7 positions matching TRBD2. The V segment lost 5 bases and the J segment 10 bases; nucleotides outside the gene matches: 2. The CDR3 spans 11 residues. Germline V gives CDR1 SGHTA, CDR2 FQGNSA. The CDR3 loop reads CASSLGGEQFF. The CDR3 DNA sequence: TGTGCCAGCAGCCTGGGAGGGGAGCAGTTCTTC. The whole variable domain, filled in from reference TRBV7-2 and TRBJ2-1, reads GAGVSQSPSNKVTEKGKDVELRCDPISGHTALYWYRQSLGQGLEFLIYFQGNSAPDKSGLPSDRFSAERTGGSVSTLTIQRTQQEDSAVYLCASSLGGEQFFGPGTRLTVL.

In DNA, the CDR3 is TGTGCCAGCAGGATAGGGACAGTGGGCGGCTACACCTTC. This translates into CASRIGTVGGYTF. This chain uses TRBV2 with TRBJ1-2; 7 positions agree with TRBD1. Germline CDR1 is SNHLY and CDR2 is FYNNEI. The CDR3 totals 13 residues. Trimming removed 6 bases from V and 8 bases from J; junction bases left unmatched: 9.

This clone was seen once. The chain recombines TRBV18 with TRBJ1-1; possibly TRBD1 for D (6 bases). V was shortened by 3 bases and J by 3 bases, with 14 bases between the two germline ends. The germline V gene encodes CDR1 KGHSH and CDR2 LQKENI. This CDR3 contains 15 residues. In DNA form, the CDR3 reads TGTGCCAGCTCACCTACCGGGGGGCGGGACACTGAAGCTTTCTTT. It yields the protein CASSPTGGRDTEAFF.

This rearrangement joins TRBV11-3 to TRBJ2-3, with D perhaps matching TRBD1 (5 bases). V was cut by 4 bases and J by 4 bases, with 9 bases left in between. Germline CDR1 reads SGHNT; CDR2 reads YENEEA. The CDR3 loop spans 13 amino acids. The CDR3 DNA is TGTGCCAGCAGCTCGCAGGGCCCAGATACGCAGTATTTT. Amino acids: CASSSQGPDTQYF.

Details on this clone: Different DNA sequences within this sample yield the same CDR3. The chain joins TRBV29-1 to TRBJ1-1; D is undetermined. The CDR3 extends over 12 amino acids. The V gene's germline CDR1 is SQVTM and CDR2 ANQGSEA. Trimming took off 7 bases at V and 4 bases at J, with 13 bases between the two ends. The CDR3 protein is CSAETGGTEAFF. The CDR3 nucleotides read TGCAGCGCTGAGACGGGAGGCACTGAAGCTTTCTTT.

Comment on this clone: The sample carries other DNA sequences with the same CDR3. V gene TRBV27 combines with J gene TRBJ2-7; 8 nucleotides align to TRBD2. CDR1 and CDR2 from the germline V gene are MNHEY and SMNVEV (reference sequence). This CDR3 contains 14 residues. Trimming at V came to 2 bases and at J to 4 bases, leaving 4 bases not matched to a gene. The CDR3 region has the DNA TGTGCCAGCAGTTTAAGTACGGGGGGGTACGAGCAGTACTTC. Protein sequence: CASSLSTGGYEQYF.

The chain is built from TRBV7-3 and TRBJ2-6; tentatively, D is TRBD1 (5 bases). The CDR3 length is 18 residues. Germline CDR1 reads SGHTA; CDR2 reads FQGTGA. The V end lost 5 bases, the J end lost 1 base, and 18 bases lay between the germline ends. CDR3 in DNA: TGTGCCAGCAGCCATGACAGCGCTGGGGATTCTGGGGCCAACGTCCTGACTTTC. Translating gives CASSHDSAGDSGANVLTF.